This TCR beta chain was identified in a study of cytomegalovirus exposure and HLA in healthy donors. Concerning this clone: What it binds is not known.

The CDR3 has 16 amino acids. Germline CDR1 reads SGHAT; CDR2 reads FQNNGV. J gave up 8 bases and V 3 bases, and 15 bases lay outside the gene matches. PCR was performed using 60 Vbeta and 13 Jbeta primers. Measured with immunoSEQ multiplex PCR; TCRdb has only the in-frame clones, and not every one. The sample has about 120,000 clones; roughly 65% are singletons. Broader study findings: The authors confirmed in vitro that three CMV-associated chains were specific for CMV antigens. Later analysis suggested links between common viral pathogens and several top significant clusters.

This clonotype was obtained from a man aged 35 to 55 in good health and CMV-seropositive. The chain is built from TRBV11-2 and TRBJ1-2; 7 positions agree with TRBD1. The sample comprised PBMCs. This chain's CDR3 is CASSFGQASRAIGYTF. The DNA for the CDR3 is TGTGCCAGCAGCTTCGGACAGGCCTCCCGAGCTATCGGCTACACCTTC.